This T cell receptor beta chain was captured by sequencing in a study of blood T cell repertoires in COVID-19. About the research overall: Acute and convalescent COVID-19 samples came from the United States, Italy and Spain. Sample material is recorded as cDNA or gDNA derived from T cells, B-cell-depleted T cells, or PBMCs.

Assay: immunoSEQ multiplex PCR; the TCRdb copy retains only in-frame clones and omits some. The repertoire holds around 270,000 clones, around nine tenths seen once, with over 1.5% in the top ten. Sequences were obtained from peripheral blood. This TCR came from a man aged 30-40 years with active or convalescent COVID-19.

The DNA for the CDR3 is TGTGCCAGTAGTATAGACCCAGGGGACCACAACGTCCTGACTTTC. It codes for CASSIDPGDHNVLTF. The chain joins TRBV19 to TRBJ2-6; weak D call: TRBD1 (6 bases). The CDR3 has 15 amino acids. CDR1 and CDR2 (germline): LNHDA, SQIVND (reference sequence). V gave up 0 bases and J gave up 9 bases, with 12 bases separating them.